This T cell receptor (delta chain) was identified during a study of gamma-delta chains in newborns, infants, children. Study summary: Microbial exposure reportedly drives polyclonal innate γδ T cell expansion after birth.

This CDR3 spans 12 amino acids. V was clipped by 2 bases and J by 4 bases, with 2 bases between them. The germline V gene encodes CDR1 TSWWSYY and CDR2 QGS. TCRdb reran clone calling via CATT on the reads. The table includes some 4,000 delta-chain clones, 3% to 3.5% detected once. The material sequenced was blood. V gene TRDV1 combines with J gene TRDJ2; D is uncertain. The clonotype comes from a child who was a newborn, infant or young child, either healthy, febrile or measles-vaccinated (not recorded which). The DNA of the CDR3 is TGTGCTCTTGGGGAAGCGACAGCACAACTCTTCTTT. This encodes CALGEATAQLFF.